The present T cell receptor (beta chain) was sequenced within a study of shared clonotypes between healthy human individuals. Overall study context: Used for every donor were three CD4 naive, three CD4 memory, two CD8 naive and one CD8 memory plate. Study-wide results and caveats: Larger estimated richness was generally recorded for naive subsets relative to memory subsets.

Genomic DNA (from each subset) was split evenly across several immunoSEQ plates. Replicate sorted-subset PCRs were loaded with around 0.2 ug DNA, 25,000 to 30,000 T cell genomes. Libraries were prepared by immunoSEQ multiplex PCR; TCRdb keeps only in-frame clonotypes and omits some of them. Here the sample spans about 690,000 clones, less than 95% being singletons. A word on this clone: Its antigen is as yet unknown.

V lost 4 bases, J lost 6 bases, and 18 bases stayed unmatched. Germline assignment: CDR1 GTSNPN and CDR2 SVGIG (reference sequence). The CDR3 covers 16 residues. The sequence derives from a man aged 18 to 29 in good health. Some clones in this sample may be carry-over from other donors' samples. J is TRBJ2-7 and V is TRBV30; TRBD2 agrees at 7 bases. The material sequenced was memory CD8+ T cells from PBMCs. Subset indicated: CD45RO+ cells pooled with CCR7-negative TemRA cells. The CDR3 sequence is CAWNWGEGRILREQYF. The CDR3 DNA reads TGTGCCTGGAACTGGGGGGAGGGTCGGATATTACGCGAGCAGTACTTC. The full variable domain, completed using reference TRBV30 and TRBJ2-7, is SQTIHQWPATLVQPVGSPLSLECTVEGTSNPNLYWYRQAAGRGLQLLFYSVGIGQISSEVPQNLSASRPQDRQFILSSKKLLLSDSGFYLCAWNWGEGRILREQYFGPGTRLTVT.